The clone carrying this T cell receptor beta chain was found once. What it binds is unknown. After expansion with viral peptide pools in the ViraFEST assay, antigen-specific CD4+ T cells were sequenced. Subsequent to a culture period of around eleven days, CD4+ T cells were isolated. Of the BNT162b2 and mRNA-1273 vaccines, participants received two doses of one or the other. These data belong to a study of vaccination effects on CD4 cells after COVID-19. The repertoire was sequenced with immunoSEQ multiplex PCR; TCRdb's copy has only in-frame clones and lacks some. The sample records 25,000 to 30,000 clones, 70% to 75% being singletons. Germline CDR1 reads DFQATT; CDR2 reads SNEGSKA (reference sequence). The CDR3 loop spans 11 amino acids. The V gene lost 1 base and the J gene lost 8 bases, with 8 bases spanning the gap.

This chain links TRBV20-1 with TRBJ1-1; D unclear. This specimen was CD4+ T cells from PBMCs cultured with HCoV-NL63 spike peptides, taken after COVID-19 vaccination. This receptor was taken from a human donor who received a COVID-19 vaccine. The CDR3 loop reads CSARAPGEAFF. CDR3 DNA: TGCAGTGCTAGAGCCCCGGGAGAAGCTTTCTTT.